This T cell receptor (beta chain) was observed in a study of graft-versus-host responses after intestinal transplantation (dated by TCRdb to the early 2020s). Context from the whole study: Recipients received multivisceral, liver-intestinal, or isolated intestinal transplants. A peak of at least 4% donor T cells among recipient peripheral blood mononuclear cells was the definition used for donor T cell macrochimerism. To identify alloreactive clones, pre-transplant mixed lymphocyte reaction products were sequenced and compared with unstimulated pre-transplant donor and recipient T cells. Rather than being sequenced by the commercial service, samples from a few later patients were sequenced in-house on an Illumina MiSeq and processed with MiXCR. Every recipient was given anti-thymocyte globulin induction, then maintenance tacrolimus and steroids for roughly 3 years. Bulk TCR-beta CDR3 sequencing was used to track graft-versus-host and host-versus-graft alloreactive T cell clones in the graft, circulation and bone marrow after intestinal transplantation. The cohort enrolled 20 to 30 intestinal transplant recipients, one of whom was a retransplant, and a few patients without pretransplant specimens were excluded. Summary of the overall study and its limitations: Early after transplant, peak levels of circulating GvH clones were found to be associated with declines in HvG clones. Conclusions were limited by the relatively low number and heterogeneity of intestinal transplant patients. High GvH to HvG T cell clonal ratios were observed in the allografts of patients with donor T cell macrochimerism. GvH clones turned up in recipient bone marrow, with some appearing earlier in ileal mucosa or blood, a pattern consistent with an intestinal mucosal origin.

Taken with the paper, the label for time point translates to: cells obtained before transplantation from donor or recipient. CD3+CD4+ and CD3+CD8+ populations were FACS-sorted from unstimulated pre-transplant donor and recipient cells taken from spleen or lymph nodes. Receptor libraries were prepared by the immunoSEQ multiplex PCR assay. For most patients, genomic DNA was isolated with the Qiagen DNeasy Blood and Tissue Kit and shipped frozen to Adaptive Biotechnologies for TCR sequencing. For most patients, high-throughput TCR-beta CDR3 sequencing of genomic DNA was performed by Adaptive Biotechnologies. In the source study's methods: TCR sequencing data were retrieved from Adaptive's ImmunoSEQ software for around 19 patients, whereas three other patients were processed with MiXCR and VDJtools. CD4 versus CD8 sorting errors were corrected by removing sequences found in both subsets at a frequency ratio below 5:1. CDR3 nucleotide sequences shared by donor and recipient were removed because the origin of these sequences could not be assigned. At least 2-fold expansion over unstimulated cells and a minimum CFSE-low frequency of 0.002% (template counts) or 0.001% (read counts) were required for clones to be classified as alloreactive. Clones detected in sequenced pre-transplant spleen, lymph node, or MLR CFSE-low populations of the donor or recipient were defined as mappable. The cumulative frequency of alloreactive clones was calculated as a percentage of all sequences, weighted by copy number. This is the immuneACCESS table as TCRdb keeps it, with only in-frame sequences that have V and J called. A part of the clones is gone; compared with another copy, unresolved V genes explain less than half, and the rest is unexplained. Clone size and the V and J calls come from that table; the DNA yielded D and trimming. The sample table holds over 100,000 clones, of which just over 90% were seen once. The ten largest make up about 0.25% of the sample.

Worth noting for this clone: Its antigen remains unidentified. One base away there is no much larger clone; base qualities are not given.

CDR1 is given as ENHRY and CDR2 as SYGVKD, both from the germline V gene. V loses 4 bases of germline sequence and J loses 3 bases, and the interval between the two ends is 10 bases. The CDR3 goes from the cysteine to the phenylalanine over 14 residues. Only the CDR3 portion is preserved as DNA: 42 bases, with reading frame beginning at the first base. The rearranged chain carries TRBV10-3 and TRBJ2-1, with no reliable assignment of the D segment. The source material was unstimulated CD4+ T cells sorted from spleen or lymph node cells, sampled before transplant. The clonotype originates from a human donor who was the organ donor for an intestinal transplant. The DNA sequence reads TGTGCCATCAGTGTGAGCAGGAACTACAATGAGCAGTTCTTC. It specifies CAISVSRNYNEQFF.